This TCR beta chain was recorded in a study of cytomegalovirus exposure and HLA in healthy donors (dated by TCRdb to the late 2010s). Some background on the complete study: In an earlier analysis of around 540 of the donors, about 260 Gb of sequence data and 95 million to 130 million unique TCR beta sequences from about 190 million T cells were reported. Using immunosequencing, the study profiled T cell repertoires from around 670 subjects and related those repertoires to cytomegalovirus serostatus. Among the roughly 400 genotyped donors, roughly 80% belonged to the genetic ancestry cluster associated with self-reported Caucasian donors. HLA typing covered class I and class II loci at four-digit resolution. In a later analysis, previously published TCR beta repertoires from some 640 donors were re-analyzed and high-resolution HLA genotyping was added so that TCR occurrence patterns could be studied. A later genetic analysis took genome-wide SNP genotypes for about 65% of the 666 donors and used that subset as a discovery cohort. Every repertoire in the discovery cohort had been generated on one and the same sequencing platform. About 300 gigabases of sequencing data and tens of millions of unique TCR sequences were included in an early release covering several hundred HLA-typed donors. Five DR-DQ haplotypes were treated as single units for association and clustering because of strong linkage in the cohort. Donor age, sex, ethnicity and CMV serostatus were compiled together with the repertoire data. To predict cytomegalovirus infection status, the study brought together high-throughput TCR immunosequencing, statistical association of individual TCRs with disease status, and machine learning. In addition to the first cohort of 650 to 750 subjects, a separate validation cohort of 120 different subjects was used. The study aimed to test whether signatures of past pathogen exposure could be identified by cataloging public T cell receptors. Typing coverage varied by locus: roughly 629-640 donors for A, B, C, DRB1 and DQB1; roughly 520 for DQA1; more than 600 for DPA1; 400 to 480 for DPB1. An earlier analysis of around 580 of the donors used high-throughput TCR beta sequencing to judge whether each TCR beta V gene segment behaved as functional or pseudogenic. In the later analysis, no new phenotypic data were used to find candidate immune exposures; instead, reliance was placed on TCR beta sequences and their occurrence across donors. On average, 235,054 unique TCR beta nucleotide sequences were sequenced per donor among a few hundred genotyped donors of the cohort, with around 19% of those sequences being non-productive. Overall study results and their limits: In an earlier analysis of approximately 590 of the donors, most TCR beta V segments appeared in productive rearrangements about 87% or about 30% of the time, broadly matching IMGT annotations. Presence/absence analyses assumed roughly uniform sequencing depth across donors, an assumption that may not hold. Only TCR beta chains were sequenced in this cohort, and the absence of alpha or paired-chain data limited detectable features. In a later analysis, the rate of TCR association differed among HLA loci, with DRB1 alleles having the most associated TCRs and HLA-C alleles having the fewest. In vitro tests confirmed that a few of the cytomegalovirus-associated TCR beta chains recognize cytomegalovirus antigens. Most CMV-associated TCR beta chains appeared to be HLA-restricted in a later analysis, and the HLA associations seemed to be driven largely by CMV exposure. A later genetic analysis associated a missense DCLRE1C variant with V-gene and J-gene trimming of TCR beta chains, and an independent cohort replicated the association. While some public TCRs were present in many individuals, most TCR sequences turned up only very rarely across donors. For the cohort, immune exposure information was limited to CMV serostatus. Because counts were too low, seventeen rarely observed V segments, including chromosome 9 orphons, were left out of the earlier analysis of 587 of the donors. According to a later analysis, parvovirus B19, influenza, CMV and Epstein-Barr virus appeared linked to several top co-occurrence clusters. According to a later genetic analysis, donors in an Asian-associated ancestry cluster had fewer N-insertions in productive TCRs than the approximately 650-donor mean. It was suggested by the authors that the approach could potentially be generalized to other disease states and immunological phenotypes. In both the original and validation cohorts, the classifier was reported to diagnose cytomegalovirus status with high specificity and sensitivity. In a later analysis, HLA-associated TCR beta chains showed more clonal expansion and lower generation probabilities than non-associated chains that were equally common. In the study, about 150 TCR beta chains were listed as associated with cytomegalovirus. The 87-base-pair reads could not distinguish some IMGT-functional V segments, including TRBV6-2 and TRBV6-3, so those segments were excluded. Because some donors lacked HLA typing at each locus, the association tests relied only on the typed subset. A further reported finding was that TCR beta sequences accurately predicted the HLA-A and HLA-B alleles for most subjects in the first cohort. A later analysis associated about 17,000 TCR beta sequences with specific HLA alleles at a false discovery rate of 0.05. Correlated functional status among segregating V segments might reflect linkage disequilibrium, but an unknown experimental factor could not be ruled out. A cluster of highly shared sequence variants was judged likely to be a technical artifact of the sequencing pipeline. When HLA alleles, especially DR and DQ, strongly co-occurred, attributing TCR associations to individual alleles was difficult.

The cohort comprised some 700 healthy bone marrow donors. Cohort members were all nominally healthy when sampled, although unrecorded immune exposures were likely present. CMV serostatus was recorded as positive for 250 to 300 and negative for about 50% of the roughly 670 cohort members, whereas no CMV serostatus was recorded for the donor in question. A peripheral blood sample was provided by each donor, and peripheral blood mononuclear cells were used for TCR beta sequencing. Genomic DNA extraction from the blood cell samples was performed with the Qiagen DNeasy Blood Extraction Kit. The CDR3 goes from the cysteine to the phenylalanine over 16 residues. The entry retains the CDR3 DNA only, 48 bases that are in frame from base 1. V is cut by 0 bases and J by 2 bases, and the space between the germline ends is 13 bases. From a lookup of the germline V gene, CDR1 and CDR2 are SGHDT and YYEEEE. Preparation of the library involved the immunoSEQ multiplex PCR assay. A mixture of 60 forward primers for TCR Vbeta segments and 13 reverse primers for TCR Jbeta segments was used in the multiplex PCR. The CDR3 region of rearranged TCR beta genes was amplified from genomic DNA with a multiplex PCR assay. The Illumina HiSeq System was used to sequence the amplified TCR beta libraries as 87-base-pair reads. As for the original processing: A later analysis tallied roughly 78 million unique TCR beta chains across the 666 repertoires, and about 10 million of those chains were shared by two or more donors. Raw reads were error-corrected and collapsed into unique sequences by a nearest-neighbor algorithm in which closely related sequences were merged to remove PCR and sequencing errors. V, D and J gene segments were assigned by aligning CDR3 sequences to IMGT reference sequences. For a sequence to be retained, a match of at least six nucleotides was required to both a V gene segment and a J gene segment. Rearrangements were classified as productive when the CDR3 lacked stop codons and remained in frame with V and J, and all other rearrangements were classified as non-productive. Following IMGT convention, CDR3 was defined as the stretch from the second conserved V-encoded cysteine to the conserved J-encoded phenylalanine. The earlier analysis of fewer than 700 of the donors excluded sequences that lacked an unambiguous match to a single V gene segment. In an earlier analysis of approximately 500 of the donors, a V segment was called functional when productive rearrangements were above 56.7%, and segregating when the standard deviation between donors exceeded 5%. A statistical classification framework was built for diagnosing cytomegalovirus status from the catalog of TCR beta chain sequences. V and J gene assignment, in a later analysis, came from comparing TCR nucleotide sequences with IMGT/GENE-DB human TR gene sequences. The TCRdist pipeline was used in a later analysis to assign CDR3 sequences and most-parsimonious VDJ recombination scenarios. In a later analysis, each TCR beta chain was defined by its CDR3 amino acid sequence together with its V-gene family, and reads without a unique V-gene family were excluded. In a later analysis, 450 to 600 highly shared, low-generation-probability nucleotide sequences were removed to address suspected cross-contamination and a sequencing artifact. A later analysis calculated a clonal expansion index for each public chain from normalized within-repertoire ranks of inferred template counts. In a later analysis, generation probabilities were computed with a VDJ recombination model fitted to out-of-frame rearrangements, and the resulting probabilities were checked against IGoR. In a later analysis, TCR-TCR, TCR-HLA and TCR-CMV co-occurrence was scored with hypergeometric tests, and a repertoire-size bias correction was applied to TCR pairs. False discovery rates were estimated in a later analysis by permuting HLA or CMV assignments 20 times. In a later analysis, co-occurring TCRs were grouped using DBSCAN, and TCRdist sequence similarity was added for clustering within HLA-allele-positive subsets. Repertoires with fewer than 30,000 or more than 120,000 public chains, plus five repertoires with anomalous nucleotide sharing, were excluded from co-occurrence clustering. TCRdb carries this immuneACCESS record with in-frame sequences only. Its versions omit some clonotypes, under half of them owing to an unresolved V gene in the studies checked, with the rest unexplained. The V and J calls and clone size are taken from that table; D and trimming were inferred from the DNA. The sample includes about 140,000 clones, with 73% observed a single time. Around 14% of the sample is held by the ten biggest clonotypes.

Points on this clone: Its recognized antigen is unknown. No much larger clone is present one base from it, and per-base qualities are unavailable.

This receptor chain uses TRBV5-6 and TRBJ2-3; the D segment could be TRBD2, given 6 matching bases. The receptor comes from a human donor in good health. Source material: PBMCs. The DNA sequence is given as TGTGCCAGCAGCTTGGGGGCGGGAACCGACACAGATACGCAGTATTTT. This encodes CASSLGAGTDTDTQYF. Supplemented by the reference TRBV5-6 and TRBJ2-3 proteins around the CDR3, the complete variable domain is DAGVTQSPTHLIKTRGQQVTLRCSPKSGHDTVSWYQQALGQGPQFIFQYYEEEERQRGNFPDRFSGHQFPNYSSELNVNALLLGDSALYLCASSLGAGTDTDTQYFGPGTRLTVL.